This entry lists 15 T cell receptor delta chains sequenced from one sample in a study of γδ T cells in repeated Plasmodium falciparum infection. TCRdb reanalyzed the multiplex PCR reads using CATT. The repertoire holds 50,000 to 55,000 delta-chain clones, with about 2% as singletons. Gammadelta T cells were flow-sorted from PBMC into Vgamma9/Vdelta2+ and Vdelta2-negative populations for bulk analysis. The sequenced sample was gamma-delta T cells from blood. Every receptor here comes from a pool of human donors (malaria-infected and uninfected, not separated).

There are many counts of this clone. The chain employs TRDV1 and TRDJ1; TRDD2 might be the D (6 bases). Germline V gives CDR1 TSWWSYY, CDR2 QGS. The CDR3 totals 17 residues. V lost 0 bases and J 0 bases, leaving 14 bases between the germline ends. In nucleotides, the CDR3 is TGTGCTCTTGGGGAACTATTTCCTAAAGGGTACACCGATAAACTCATCTTT. Its translation: CALGELFPKGYTDKLIF.

This clone was counted at least ten times. The TCRdb protein comes from a much larger clone and disagrees with this DNA's translation at residue 9, likely due to a read error; the protein given here is derived from the DNA. The gene calls are TRDV3 and TRDJ1; 7 bases align to TRDD2. Germline assignment: CDR1 TVYSNPD and CDR2 GDNSRS (reference sequence). The V and J ends lost 5 bases and 1 base, in that order; junction bases with no gene match: 22. The CDR3 consists of 18 residues. The CDR3 sequence: CAAGPSHGPPFLTDKLIF. CDR3 coding DNA: TGTGCCGCTGGGCCTTCCCACGGGCCCCCCTTCCTCACCGATAAACTCATCTTT.

This clone was found a few times. TCRdb's entry gives the protein of a much larger clone, which mismatches this DNA's translation at residue 18, likely from a read error; the protein reported here is translated from the DNA. The CDR3 is CALGEPTSFLRAYRTGGCSTDKLIF. In DNA, the CDR3 is TGTGCTCTTGGGGAACCCACCTCCTTCCTACGAGCCTATCGGACTGGGGGATGCAGTACCGATAAACTCATCTTT. The gene calls are TRDV1 and TRDJ1; possibly TRDD3 for D (10 bases). Because TCRdb records no J gene, it was assigned here through a match of the DNA to germline. The CDR3 loop spans 25 amino acids. CDR1 and CDR2 from the germline V gene are TSWWSYY and QGS. V gave up 1 base and J gave up 2 bases, with 41 bases separating them.

On this clone itself: A much larger clone lies a single base off, so this may be a read error. At the DNA level, this CDR3 is encoded by other sequences in the same sample as well. With the J gene uncalled, the V gene is TRDV1; no DNA check was done on the table's D call, TRDD3. CDR1 and CDR2 from the germline V gene are TSWWSYY and QGS. This CDR3 contains 25 residues. CDR3 residues: CALGEQNWGIGVFGGAKGYTDKLIF. CDR3 sequence (DNA): TGTGCTCTTGGGGAACAGAACTGGGGGATAGGGGTGTTTGGGGGTGCTAAAGGCTACACCGATAAGCTCATCTTT.

This clone was counted only a few times. This DNA's translation and the protein TCRdb lists, from a much larger clone, do not match at residue 6, likely due to a read error; the protein shown is translated from the DNA. The V call is TRDV3, the J call TRDJ1, with D tentatively TRDD2 (6 bases). TCRdb lists no J gene, so it was determined here by aligning the DNA to germline. The CDR3 length is 13 residues. The ends were cut back, 5 bases at V and 2 bases at J, with 15 bases in the middle. Germline V gene lookup returns CDR1 TVYSNPD and CDR2 GDNSRS (reference sequence). This CDR3 reads CALPLDLTDKLIF. DNA of the CDR3: TGTGCCCTTCCTCTTGATCTAACCGATAAACTCATCTTT.

The table lists this clone with many counts. This sequence is one base from a far larger clone and is likely a read error. Different DNA sequences within this sample yield the same CDR3. The chain recombines TRDV2 with TRDJ1, with TRDD3 matching over 9 bases. TCRdb lists no J gene, so it was determined here by aligning the DNA to germline. This CDR3 has 22 amino acids. Germline CDR1 and CDR2: GEAIGNYY and EKD. J gave up 0 bases and V 6 bases, and 28 bases lay outside the gene matches. The CDR3 reads CACPRNREGGYNHPLYTDKLIF. CDR3 bases: TGTGCCTGTCCCCGTAATCGGGAGGGGGGATACAACCACCCACTGTACACCGATAAACTCATCTTT.

At least ten counts were recorded for this clone. A single base is all that separates this from a far larger clone, so a read error is likely. In the same sample, other DNA sequences code for this CDR3. No J gene call was made, and the V gene is TRDV1; no check of the table's D call, TRDD3, against the DNA was made. This CDR3 region has 23 residues. Germline V lookup: CDR1 TSWWSYY, CDR2 QGS. The CDR3 DNA sequence: TGTGCTCTTGGGGTTGACGTCTTCCTACCGGGGGGATACGCGGGCATCGGCACCGATAAACTCATCTTC. Translation gives CALGVDVFLPGGYAGIGTDKLIF.

This clone was seen ten or more times. TCRdb records a much larger clone's protein for this DNA, with a difference at residue 14 that likely arises from a read error; the protein given is the translation of the DNA. The chain uses TRDV1 and TRDJ1; no definite D call. Germline CDR1 reads TSWWSYY; CDR2 reads QGS. CDR3 length: 17 amino acids. CDR3 sequence: CALGEGYPMLYTDRLIF. DNA of the CDR3: TGTGCTCTTGGGGAAGGCTATCCAATGCTCTACACCGATAGACTCATCTTT.

As concerns this clone: Translating this DNA gives a protein that differs at residue 11 from the TCRdb one, which belongs to a much larger clone; a read error is likely, and the protein shown is this translation. This chain connects TRDV1 to TRDJ1; 8 bases are shared with TRDD3. TCRdb does not report a J gene; here it was assigned by matching the DNA to germline references. The V gene's germline CDR1 is TSWWSYY and CDR2 QGS. The V and J ends lost 1 base and 2 bases, in that order; junction bases with no gene match: 12. The CDR3 spans 18 residues. The CDR3 here is CALGERGAGIPGTDKLIF. The CDR3 coding sequence is TGTGCTCTTGGGGAACGTGGAGCGGGGATACCGGGTACCGATAAACTCATCTTT.

This clone has only a few counts. The protein TCRdb gives is from a much larger clone and does not agree with this DNA's translation at residue 4, likely a read error; the protein shown here comes from the DNA. The V and J genes are TRAV38-2/DV8 and TRDJ1, with 13 bases matching TRDD3. Assignment of the J gene here rests on matching the DNA to germline, because TCRdb gives none. Germline V gene sequence: CDR1 TSESDYY, CDR2 QEAYKQQN. The CDR3 contains 26 residues. The CDR3 nucleotides are TGTGCTTATGGGAGAGGCCCCCTTCCTACACTAGTCCCTTACTGGGGGATACGCGTGGGGACCGATAAACTCATCTTT. Protein: CAYGRGPLPTLVPYWGIRVGTDKLIF.

With regard to this clone: A far larger clone is one nucleotide away, so this likely arose from a read error. The J gene went uncalled, whereas the V gene is TRDV1; the listed D gene, TRDD3, was not tested against the DNA. Germline-derived CDR1 and CDR2 are TSWWSYY and QGS. The CDR3 contains 22 residues. CDR3 sequence: CALGELGYLLRIWYWGIRGLIF. The CDR3 DNA sequence: TGTGCTCTTGGGGAACTAGGGTATCTCCTGAGGATTTGGTACTGGGGGATACGTGGACTCATCTTC.

Of note for this clone: A read error is likely here: a far larger clone is one base away. Distinct nucleotide sequences in the sample also encode this CDR3. The chain employs TRDV1 and TRDJ1; the D gene is possibly TRDD2 (7 bases). TCRdb offers no J gene call, so here the DNA was matched to germline to obtain one. Per the germline V gene, CDR1 is TSWWSYY and CDR2 is QGS. The CDR3 sequence is 21 residues long. CDR3 loop: CALGDGAFQSLFTLPGDKLIF. For the CDR3, the DNA is TGTGCCCTTGGGGATGGGGCCTTCCAATCCCTCTTTACCCTTCCTGGAGATAAACTCATCTTT.

In the case of this clone: TCRdb has a much larger clone's protein, which differs at residue 11 from the translation of this DNA, likely because of a read error; what is shown is the protein translated from the DNA. The chain carries TRDV1 and TRDJ1; 11 nucleotides line up with TRDD3. As TCRdb names no J gene, one was assigned here on the basis of a DNA match to germline. Germline V gene sequence: CDR1 TSWWSYY, CDR2 QGS. CDR3 length: 24 amino acids. DNA for the CDR3: TGTGCTCTTGGGGAACTAGATGCATCTGACCTCCCGTACTGGGGGATATGTGGTACCGATGAACTCATCTTT. This gives the protein CALGELDASDLPYWGICGTDELIF.

For this clone: A far more abundant clone sits one base away, making this likely a read error. Different DNA sequences within this sample yield the same CDR3. The chain is built from TRDV1 and TRDJ1, with D tentatively TRDD2 or TRDD3 (8 bases each). The J gene, not given by TCRdb, was assigned here from a germline match of the nucleotide sequence. In germline, CDR1 is TSWWSYY, CDR2 QGS. The CDR3 is 22 amino acids. CDR3: CALGELLPTPLYWGADTDKLIF. The CDR3 coding sequence is TGCGCTCTTGGGGAACTACTTCCTACGCCACTGTACTGGGGGGCTGACACCGATAAACTCATCTTT.

This clone was counted only a few times. With only one base between it and a far larger clone, this is likely a read error. Other DNA sequences of this sample code for an identical CDR3. The chain couples TRDV2 to TRDJ1, with TRDD3 matching over 8 bases. Assignment of the J gene here rests on matching the DNA to germline, because TCRdb gives none. Looked up from germline, CDR1 is GEAIGNYY and CDR2 is EKD. The junction had 25 bases not matched to a gene; V was cut back by 0 bases and J by 5 bases. The CDR3 runs 21 residues. DNA of the CDR3: TGTGCCTGTGACACCGGAGAGATCTACTGGGGGCCTACGGGGGGTTCTGATAAACTCATCTTT. This codes for CACDTGEIYWGPTGGSDKLIF.